The source of this T cell receptor (beta chain) is a study of blood T cell repertoires in COVID-19. The CDR3 loop spans 13 amino acids. V was shortened by 4 bases and J by 10 bases, with 14 bases between the two germline ends. Per germline, CDR1 MRHNA and CDR2 SNTAGT. Repertoires were generated with immunoSEQ multiplex PCR, while TCRdb's copy carries only in-frame clones and drops some. This sample has about 320,000 clones; nearly 90% occur once, and the top ten carry over 8.5%. Sequencing was performed on peripheral blood. The chain links TRBV6-4 to TRBJ2-1; TRBD2 might be the D (6 bases). The sequence was collected from a woman in her 30s with COVID-19, enrolled during active disease. The DNA of the CDR3 is TGTGCCAGCAGTGGGGGGACTCCTGTCGAGCAGTTCTTC. It translates to CASSGGTPVEQFF.